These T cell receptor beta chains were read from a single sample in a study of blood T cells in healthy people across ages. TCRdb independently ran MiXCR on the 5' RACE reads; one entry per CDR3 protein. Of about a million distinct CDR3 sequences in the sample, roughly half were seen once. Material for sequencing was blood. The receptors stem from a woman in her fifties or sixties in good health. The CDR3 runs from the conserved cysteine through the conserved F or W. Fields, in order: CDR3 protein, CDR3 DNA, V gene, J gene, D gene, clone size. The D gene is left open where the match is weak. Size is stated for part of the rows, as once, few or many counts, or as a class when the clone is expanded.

cdr3_aa: CASTLLGRANTEAFF; cdr3_nt: TGTGCCAGCACCCTATTAGGCAGGGCGAACACTGAAGCTTTCTTT; v_call: TRBV7-2; j_call: TRBJ1-1; d_call: -; clone_size: -
cdr3_aa: CASSLLGPQANQPQHF; cdr3_nt: TGCGCCAGCAGCTTGTTAGGGCCTCAAGCGAATCAGCCCCAGCATTTT; v_call: TRBV5-1; j_call: TRBJ1-5; d_call: -; clone_size: once
cdr3_aa: CASRPHRTIDNEQFF; cdr3_nt: TGTGCCAGCAGACCCCACCGGACTATAGACAATGAGCAGTTCTTC; v_call: TRBV28; j_call: TRBJ2-1; d_call: -; clone_size: -
cdr3_aa: CASTNGPLNEQYF; cdr3_nt: TGTGCCAGCACCAATGGGCCCCTCAATGAGCAGTACTTC; v_call: TRBV7-2; j_call: TRBJ2-5; d_call: -; clone_size: -
cdr3_aa: CASSQEPGGTQYF; cdr3_nt: TGCGCCAGCAGCCAAGAGCCGGGAGGGACCCAGTACTTC; v_call: TRBV4-1; j_call: TRBJ2-5; d_call: TRBD2; clone_size: few
cdr3_aa: CASGWRYEQYF; cdr3_nt: TGTGCCAGCGGCTGGAGGTACGAGCAGTACTTC; v_call: TRBV27; j_call: TRBJ2-7; d_call: -; clone_size: -
cdr3_aa: CASSTLTGAINYGYTF; cdr3_nt: TGTGCCAGCAGCACCCTGACAGGAGCCATCAACTATGGCTACACCTTC; v_call: TRBV7-9; j_call: TRBJ1-2; d_call: -; clone_size: once
cdr3_aa: CASSQNRAGLPGELFF; cdr3_nt: TGCGCCAGCAGCCAGAACAGGGCTGGATTACCCGGGGAGCTGTTTTTT; v_call: TRBV4-3; j_call: TRBJ2-2; d_call: -; clone_size: -
cdr3_aa: CASSLGAEHNEQFF; cdr3_nt: TGTGCCAGCAGCTTAGGGGCAGAGCACAATGAGCAGTTCTTC; v_call: TRBV7-9; j_call: TRBJ2-1; d_call: -; clone_size: -
cdr3_aa: CASSWYVRIQETQYF; cdr3_nt: TGTGCCAGCAGTTGGTATGTGAGGATCCAAGAGACCCAGTACTTC; v_call: TRBV27; j_call: TRBJ2-5; d_call: -; clone_size: -
cdr3_aa: CASSAGGPYNEQFF; cdr3_nt: TGCGCCAGCAGTGCGGGCGGGCCCTACAATGAGCAGTTCTTC; v_call: TRBV5-1; j_call: TRBJ2-1; d_call: -; clone_size: -
cdr3_aa: CASSLYRYYEQYF; cdr3_nt: TGTGCCAGCAGCCTCTACAGGTACTACGAGCAGTACTTC; v_call: TRBV7-8; j_call: TRBJ2-7; d_call: -; clone_size: -
cdr3_aa: CSARSFETNLYEQYF; cdr3_nt: TGCAGTGCTAGAAGTTTTGAGACAAACCTCTACGAGCAGTACTTC; v_call: TRBV20-1; j_call: TRBJ2-7; d_call: -; clone_size: -
cdr3_aa: CAGGTGARETQYF; cdr3_nt: TGTGCCGGAGGGACAGGGGCTCGAGAGACCCAGTACTTC; v_call: TRBV28; j_call: TRBJ2-5; d_call: TRBD1; clone_size: -
cdr3_aa: CATWTSGTGELFF; cdr3_nt: TGTGCCACCTGGACTAGCGGCACCGGGGAGCTGTTTTTT; v_call: TRBV2; j_call: TRBJ2-2; d_call: TRBD2; clone_size: few
cdr3_aa: CASTSGVAGYNEQFF; cdr3_nt: TGTGCCAGCACCTCCGGAGTAGCGGGATACAATGAGCAGTTCTTC; v_call: TRBV27; j_call: TRBJ2-1; d_call: TRBD2; clone_size: -
cdr3_aa: CASSVAGHPYEQYF; cdr3_nt: TGTGCCAGCAGCGTCGCGGGACACCCCTACGAGCAGTACTTC; v_call: TRBV9; j_call: TRBJ2-7; d_call: -; clone_size: -
cdr3_aa: CASSEVPDRDDSPLHF; cdr3_nt: TGTGCCAGCAGTGAAGTACCGGACAGGGACGATTCACCCCTCCACTTT; v_call: TRBV2; j_call: TRBJ1-6; d_call: TRBD1; clone_size: -
cdr3_aa: CAISLGVGTEAFF; cdr3_nt: TGTGCCATCAGCTTGGGGGTAGGCACTGAAGCTTTCTTT; v_call: TRBV10-3; j_call: TRBJ1-1; d_call: -; clone_size: -
cdr3_aa: CASSSYSSNQPQHF; cdr3_nt: TGTGCCAGCAGTTCCTACTCCTCCAATCAGCCCCAGCATTTT; v_call: TRBV28; j_call: TRBJ1-5; d_call: -; clone_size: -
cdr3_aa: CASSLAVVSYNEQFF; cdr3_nt: TGCGCCAGCAGCTTGGCCGTAGTGTCCTACAATGAGCAGTTCTTC; v_call: TRBV5-1; j_call: TRBJ2-1; d_call: -; clone_size: -
cdr3_aa: CASSGLTSGNNEQYF; cdr3_nt: TGTGCCAGCAGTGGGTTGACTAGCGGGAACAATGAGCAGTACTTC; v_call: TRBV12-3/TRBV12-4; j_call: TRBJ2-5; d_call: TRBD2; clone_size: -
cdr3_aa: CASSPGTSEGYTF; cdr3_nt: TGTGCCAGCTCCCCCGGGACGAGTGAGGGCTACACCTTC; v_call: TRBV18; j_call: TRBJ1-2; d_call: -; clone_size: -
cdr3_aa: CASSAPHRSSEQYF; cdr3_nt: TGTGCCAGCAGTGCCCCTCACCGATCCTCCGAGCAGTACTTC; v_call: TRBV12-3/TRBV12-4; j_call: TRBJ2-7; d_call: -; clone_size: -
cdr3_aa: CASSQGRISYEQYF; cdr3_nt: TGTGCCAGCAGCCAAGGAAGAATCTCCTACGAGCAGTACTTC; v_call: TRBV3-1; j_call: TRBJ2-7; d_call: -; clone_size: few
cdr3_aa: CSVANPQNEQFF; cdr3_nt: TGCAGCGTTGCGAACCCCCAAAATGAGCAGTTCTTC; v_call: TRBV29-1; j_call: TRBJ2-1; d_call: -; clone_size: many
cdr3_aa: CSVVLGGLPTYEQYF; cdr3_nt: TGCAGTGTCGTCCTCGGGGGGTTGCCCACCTACGAGCAGTACTTC; v_call: TRBV20-1; j_call: TRBJ2-7; d_call: TRBD2; clone_size: -
cdr3_aa: CASSEVRHAEGNSPLHF; cdr3_nt: TGTGCCAGCAGTGAAGTGAGGCACGCCGAGGGTAATTCACCCCTCCACTTT; v_call: TRBV2; j_call: TRBJ1-6; d_call: -; clone_size: -
cdr3_aa: CASSLEGTIKPYEQYF; cdr3_nt: TGTGCCAGCAGCTTAGAAGGGACTATAAAACCCTACGAGCAGTACTTC; v_call: TRBV7-9; j_call: TRBJ2-7; d_call: TRBD2; clone_size: few
cdr3_aa: CASSLVGSNNEQYF; cdr3_nt: TGTGCCAGCAGCTTAGTAGGGTCCAATAACGAGCAGTACTTC; v_call: TRBV7-2; j_call: TRBJ2-7; d_call: -; clone_size: few
cdr3_aa: CSAWDRDKPQHF; cdr3_nt: TGCAGTGCTTGGGACAGGGACAAGCCCCAGCATTTT; v_call: TRBV20-1; j_call: TRBJ1-5; d_call: TRBD1; clone_size: -
cdr3_aa: CASSSTGTGGSYNEQFF; cdr3_nt: TGCGCCAGCAGCTCAACCGGGACAGGGGGCTCCTACAATGAGCAGTTCTTC; v_call: TRBV5-1; j_call: TRBJ2-1; d_call: TRBD1; clone_size: -
cdr3_aa: CASSSTGVDTQYF; cdr3_nt: TGCGCCAGCAGCTCTACAGGGGTTGATACGCAGTATTTT; v_call: TRBV5-1; j_call: TRBJ2-3; d_call: TRBD1; clone_size: -
cdr3_aa: CASSLGGTTYPYEQYF; cdr3_nt: TGTGCCAGCAGTTTAGGAGGGACTACCTATCCCTACGAGCAGTACTTC; v_call: TRBV27; j_call: TRBJ2-7; d_call: TRBD2; clone_size: few
cdr3_aa: CASSLTGTSAFGEQFF; cdr3_nt: TGTGCCAGCAGCCTTACCGGGACTTCCGCTTTCGGTGAGCAGTTCTTC; v_call: TRBV3-1; j_call: TRBJ2-1; d_call: -; clone_size: -
cdr3_aa: CSVPRGAYEQYF; cdr3_nt: TGCAGCGTTCCAAGGGGGGCCTACGAGCAGTACTTC; v_call: TRBV29-1; j_call: TRBJ2-7; d_call: -; clone_size: -
cdr3_aa: CASSPGTGLTDTQYF; cdr3_nt: TGTGCCAGCAGCCCGGGGACAGGGTTGACAGATACGCAGTATTTT; v_call: TRBV7-2; j_call: TRBJ2-3; d_call: TRBD1; clone_size: -
cdr3_aa: CASTDEGHAGYTF; cdr3_nt: TGTGCCAGCACCGATGAAGGACACGCTGGCTACACCTTC; v_call: TRBV13; j_call: TRBJ1-2; d_call: -; clone_size: -
cdr3_aa: CASRIRQGGQFF; cdr3_nt: TGTGCCAGCAGAATAAGACAGGGCGGGCAGTTCTTC; v_call: TRBV28; j_call: TRBJ2-1; d_call: TRBD1; clone_size: -
cdr3_aa: CAWSDPPRTDTQYF; cdr3_nt: TGTGCCTGGAGTGACCCCCCCCGCACAGATACGCAGTATTTT; v_call: TRBV30; j_call: TRBJ2-3; d_call: -; clone_size: -
cdr3_aa: CASRGLAGGWTDTQYF; cdr3_nt: TGTGCCAGCAGGGGACTAGCGGGAGGTTGGACAGATACGCAGTATTTT; v_call: TRBV2; j_call: TRBJ2-3; d_call: TRBD2; clone_size: -
cdr3_aa: CASSSDGGVETQYF; cdr3_nt: TGTGCCAGCAGCTCCGATGGGGGGGTAGAGACCCAGTACTTC; v_call: TRBV7-9; j_call: TRBJ2-5; d_call: TRBD2; clone_size: few
cdr3_aa: CASSETGVFEKLFF; cdr3_nt: TGTGCCAGCAGCGAGACAGGGGTTTTCGAAAAACTGTTTTTT; v_call: TRBV6-5; j_call: TRBJ1-4; d_call: TRBD1; clone_size: few
cdr3_aa: CASSPRTGAGTEAFF; cdr3_nt: TGTGCCAGCAGTCCAAGGACAGGGGCCGGTACTGAAGCTTTCTTT; v_call: TRBV12-3/TRBV12-4; j_call: TRBJ1-1; d_call: TRBD1; clone_size: -
cdr3_aa: CASRLSITYEQYF; cdr3_nt: TGTGCCAGCCGCCTTTCTATCACCTACGAGCAGTACTTC; v_call: TRBV28; j_call: TRBJ2-7; d_call: -; clone_size: few
cdr3_aa: CASSPTQGVYEQYF; cdr3_nt: TGTGCCAGCAGCCCCACTCAGGGAGTCTACGAGCAGTACTTC; v_call: TRBV7-9; j_call: TRBJ2-7; d_call: -; clone_size: -
cdr3_aa: CASSPRTSGRRNEQFF; cdr3_nt: TGTGCCAGCAGCCCTAGGACTAGCGGGAGAAGAAATGAGCAGTTCTTC; v_call: TRBV5-4; j_call: TRBJ2-1; d_call: TRBD2; clone_size: -
cdr3_aa: CASSQDGYREQYF; cdr3_nt: TGTGCCAGCAGCCAGGACGGTTATCGCGAGCAGTACTTC; v_call: TRBV3-1; j_call: TRBJ2-7; d_call: -; clone_size: -
cdr3_aa: CSVEGSRTNEKPFF; cdr3_nt: TGCAGCGTTGAAGGGTCTAGGACAAATGAAAAACCGTTTTTT; v_call: TRBV29-1; j_call: TRBJ1-4; d_call: -; clone_size: once
cdr3_aa: CASSLSAGQNIQYF; cdr3_nt: TGTGCCAGCAGTTTATCCGCTGGGCAAAACATTCAGTACTTC; v_call: TRBV28; j_call: TRBJ2-4; d_call: -; clone_size: -
cdr3_aa: CASRASGSNIQYF; cdr3_nt: TGTGCCAGCAGGGCCTCGGGCTCGAACATTCAGTACTTC; v_call: TRBV28; j_call: TRBJ2-4; d_call: -; clone_size: few
cdr3_aa: CASSPEGNLAGGLYNEQFF; cdr3_nt: TGTGCCAGCAGCCCCGAGGGCAATCTAGCGGGAGGATTATACAATGAGCAGTTCTTC; v_call: TRBV4-2; j_call: TRBJ2-1; d_call: TRBD2; clone_size: -
cdr3_aa: CSAIANANYGYTF; cdr3_nt: TGCAGTGCTATAGCCAACGCTAACTATGGCTACACCTTC; v_call: TRBV20-1; j_call: TRBJ1-2; d_call: -; clone_size: few
cdr3_aa: CASSYGQMGIGYTF; cdr3_nt: TGTGCCAGCAGCTATGGACAGATGGGTATAGGCTACACCTTC; v_call: TRBV3-1; j_call: TRBJ1-2; d_call: -; clone_size: few
cdr3_aa: CASRGRARGANIQYF; cdr3_nt: TGTGCCAGCAGAGGGAGGGCCCGGGGGGCCAACATTCAGTACTTC; v_call: TRBV13; j_call: TRBJ2-4; d_call: -; clone_size: -
cdr3_aa: CASTPRAGRLVEQFF; cdr3_nt: TGTGCCAGCACCCCGAGAGCGGGACGATTAGTAGAGCAGTTCTTC; v_call: TRBV6-2/TRBV6-3; j_call: TRBJ2-1; d_call: TRBD2; clone_size: few
cdr3_aa: CASSFTQLETQYF; cdr3_nt: TGTGCCAGCAGCTTTACCCAACTCGAGACCCAGTACTTC; v_call: TRBV7-6; j_call: TRBJ2-5; d_call: -; clone_size: -
cdr3_aa: CASSHRDLTDYEQYF; cdr3_nt: TGTGCCAGCAGCCACCGGGACCTAACTGACTACGAGCAGTACTTC; v_call: TRBV3-1; j_call: TRBJ2-7; d_call: -; clone_size: -
cdr3_aa: CSVEEGTSGRNEQCF; cdr3_nt: TGCAGCGTTGAAGAGGGGACTAGCGGGAGGAACGAGCAGTGCTTC; v_call: TRBV29-1; j_call: TRBJ2-7; d_call: TRBD2; clone_size: -
cdr3_aa: CASSFSRVNTEAFF; cdr3_nt: TGTGCCAGCAGTTTTTCGCGGGTGAATACTGAAGCTTTCTTT; v_call: TRBV12-3/TRBV12-4; j_call: TRBJ1-1; d_call: -; clone_size: few